The 9 T cell receptor beta chains below all came from one sample that was sequenced in a study of CD8 T cells in ankylosing spondylitis. TCRdb processed the 5' RACE reads anew with MiXCR; each CDR3 protein has one entry. The sample has 200,000 to 250,000 distinct CDR3 sequences, roughly 32% seen once. The sequencing input was blood, either unsorted or a sorted T cell fraction (not recorded which). These receptors came from a male donor with ankylosing spondylitis or in good health (not recorded which).

The chain joins TRBV12-5 to TRBJ2-1; 7 positions agree with TRBD2. This CDR3 is 15 amino acids long. Trimming removed 7 bases from V and 1 base from J; junction bases left unmatched: 7. Germline loops: CDR1 LGHNT, CDR2 FRNRAP. The CDR3 nucleotides are TGTGCTAGTGCCCCGCGGGGGAAATCCTACAATGAGCAGTTCTTC. Translation gives CASAPRGKSYNEQFF.

This chain uses TRBV2 with TRBJ2-2, with 10 bases that match TRBD1. The length of the CDR3 is 15 residues. Looked up from germline, CDR1 is SNHLY and CDR2 is FYNNEI. Trimming removed 6 bases from V and 4 bases from J; junction bases left unmatched: 5. The DNA for the CDR3 is TGTGCCAGCAGGGAAAGGACAGGGGGCACCGGGGAGCTGTTTTTT. Amino acids: CASRERTGGTGELFF.

V and J are TRBV12-3 or TRBV12-4 and TRBJ2-7, with D tentatively TRBD1 (6 bases). The CDR3 is 14 amino acids. V lost 6 bases, J lost 1 base, and 13 bases lay in between. CDR3 DNA sequence: TGTGCCAGCAGCGATAGGGACATTTCCTACGAGCAGTACTTC. Translated, it gives CASSDRDISYEQYF.

This clonotype was recorded a few times. In DNA form, the CDR3 reads TGCAGTGCTAGAGGGGGACAGGCACTCGTAAAGGCTTTCTTT. Translating gives CSARGGQALVKAFF. The V call is TRBV20-1, the J call TRBJ1-1; 8 bases are a match to TRBD1. Germline lookup yields CDR1 DFQATT and CDR2 SNEGSKA (reference sequence). The CDR3 length is 14 residues. The V and J ends lost 1 base and 11 bases, in that order; junction bases with no gene match: 12.

The V gene is TRBV7-6, the J gene TRBJ2-3, with 8 bases matching TRBD1. This CDR3 is built from 16 residues. In germline, CDR1 is SGHVS, CDR2 FNYEAQ. J gave up 4 bases and V 4 bases, and 10 bases lay outside the gene matches. CDR3 protein: CASSSTPGGVPDTQYF. The DNA for the CDR3 is TGTGCCAGCAGCTCGACCCCAGGGGGCGTACCAGATACGCAGTATTTT. Full variable domain (rest looked up from reference TRBV7-6 and TRBJ2-3): GAGVSQSPRYKVTKRGQDVALRCDPISGHVSLYWYRQALGQGPEFLTYFNYEAQQDKSGLPNDRFSAERPEGSISTLTIQRTEQRDSAMYRCASSSTPGGVPDTQYFGPGTRLTVL.

Only a few counts were recorded for this clonotype. The chain is built from TRBV12-3 or TRBV12-4 and TRBJ2-2, with D perhaps matching TRBD1 (6 bases). The CDR3 extends over 15 amino acids. V lost 3 bases and J lost 0, with 8 bases in between. The CDR3 is CASSFQGPNTGELFF. The CDR3 coding sequence is TGTGCCAGCAGTTTTCAGGGGCCGAACACCGGGGAGCTGTTTTTT.

This clonotype was seen a few times. The rearrangement joins TRBV20-1 to TRBJ1-6, with D perhaps TRBD1 (5 bases). V lost 8 bases and J lost 4, with 15 bases in between. In germline, CDR1 is DFQATT, CDR2 SNEGSKA (reference sequence). The CDR3 sequence is 14 residues long. CDR3 DNA sequence: TGCAGTTCCCCCCTTGGGGCTTATAATTCACCCCTCCACTTT. Amino acid sequence: CSSPLGAYNSPLHF.

In its sample, this clonotype was seen a few times. V is TRBV5-1 and J is TRBJ1-2, with 8 bases matching TRBD1. Per germline, CDR1 SGHRS and CDR2 YFSETQ. The V gene end was trimmed by 3 bases and the J gene end by 1 base; junction bases not matched to a gene: 11. This CDR3 region has 17 residues. CDR3: CASSSRGREGLNYGYTF. Written as DNA, the CDR3 is TGCGCCAGCAGCTCCAGGGGGCGTGAAGGTCTTAACTATGGCTACACCTTC.

This clonotype has only a few counts. The V gene is TRBV29-1, the J gene TRBJ1-2; maybe TRBD1 (6 bases). There are 16 residues in the CDR3. Trimming pared 8 bases from V and 4 bases from J, leaving 26 bases between. Per the germline V gene, CDR1 is SQVTM and CDR2 is ANQGSEA. CDR3 region: CSSDGGLGGVFYGYTF. The CDR3 region has the DNA TGCAGCTCCGACGGGGGGCTCGGAGGGGTGTTCTATGGCTACACCTTC.